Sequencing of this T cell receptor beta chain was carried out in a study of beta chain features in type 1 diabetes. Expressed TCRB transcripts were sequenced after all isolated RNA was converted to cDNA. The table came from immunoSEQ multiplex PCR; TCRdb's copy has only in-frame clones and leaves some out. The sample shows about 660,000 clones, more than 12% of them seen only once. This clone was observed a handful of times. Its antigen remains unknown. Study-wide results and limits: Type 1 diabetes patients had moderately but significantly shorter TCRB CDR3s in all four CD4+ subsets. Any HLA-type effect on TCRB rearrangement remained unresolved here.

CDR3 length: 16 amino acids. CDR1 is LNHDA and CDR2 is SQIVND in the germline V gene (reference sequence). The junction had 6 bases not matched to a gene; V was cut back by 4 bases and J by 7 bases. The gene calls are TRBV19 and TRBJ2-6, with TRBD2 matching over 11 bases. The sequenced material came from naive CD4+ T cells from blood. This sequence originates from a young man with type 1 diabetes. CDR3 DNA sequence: TGTGCCAGTAGTAGAGCACTAGCGGGAGTAGCCAACGTCCTGACTTTC. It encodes CASSRALAGVANVLTF.